This passage covers 6 T cell receptor beta chains from one sample sequenced in a study of blood T cells in healthy people across ages. With a J-beta primer mix and a sample-barcoded 5' primer, a second PCR ran roughly 7 to 11 cycles. Each CDR3 protein gets one entry after TCRdb re-called the 5' RACE reads with MiXCR. The table records 700,000 or so distinct CDR3 sequences, roughly two fifths of them present only once. The sequenced sample consisted of blood. The origin of the receptors is a man older than 75 in good health.

Concerning this clonotype: Germline and junction disagree at one end, which may indicate a read error. This chain connects TRBV6-5 to TRBJ2-1; D is unresolved. Matching the DNA end better, TRBJ2-7 makes the J call doubtful. The CDR3 loop spans 16 amino acids. CDR1 is MNHEY, CDR2 SVGAGI, per germline. The CDR3 nucleotides read TGTACCAGCAGTTACTCGAGTAGGAGCTCCTACAATGAGCAGTACTTC. It translates to CTSSYSSRSSYNEQYF.

The gene calls are TRBV20-1 and TRBJ2-5, with 11 bases matching TRBD2. The J call is doubtful: the DNA matches TRBJ2-7 better. The CDR3 runs 20 residues. Germline assignment: CDR1 DFQATT and CDR2 SNEGSKA (reference sequence). The CDR3 sequence is CSARDLGGGPTSGTYYEQYF. DNA of the CDR3: TGCAGTGCTAGAGATCTCGGCGGAGGGCCGACTAGCGGGACCTACTACGAGCAGTACTTC.

The chain uses TRBV19 and TRBJ1-1; TRBD1 is a possible D gene (6 bases). V lost 3 bases to trimming and J lost 2 bases, with 10 bases between them. The CDR3 length is 14 residues. Germline V gene sequence: CDR1 LNHDA, CDR2 SQIVND (reference sequence). The CDR3 DNA reads TGTGCCAGTAGTATTAGGGGGGGAAACACTGAAGCTTTCTTT. Its protein is CASSIRGGNTEAFF. The full variable domain, completed using reference TRBV19 and TRBJ1-1, is DGGITQSPKYLFRKEGQNVTLSCEQNLNHDAMYWYRQDPGQGLRLIYYSQIVNDFQKGDIAEGYSVSREKKESFPLTVTSAQKNPTAFYLCASSIRGGNTEAFFGQGTRLTVV.

The gene calls are TRBV12-3 or TRBV12-4 and TRBJ2-3; D not certain. The CDR3 has 15 residues. The V end was cut by 3 bases, the J end by 2 bases, with 12 bases between. Written as DNA, the CDR3 is TGTGCCAGCAGTTTCTTCCCAGGATCCACAGATACGCAGTATTTT. It codes for CASSFFPGSTDTQYF.

This clonotype was seen repeatedly, ten times or more. J is TRBJ2-3 and V is TRBV7-2, with 7 bases aligning to TRBD2. CDR1 is SGHTA, CDR2 FQGNSA, per germline. With 0 bases clipped from V and 14 bases from J, the junction kept 8 bases outside the gene matches. There are 13 residues in the CDR3. The CDR3 DNA is TGTGCCAGCAGCTTAGCGATCCGGGAGGTGGGGTATTTT. This gives the protein CASSLAIREVGYF.

The chain combines TRBV20-1 with TRBJ2-3, with 14 nucleotides matching TRBD2. Germline loops: CDR1 DFQATT, CDR2 SNEGSKA (reference sequence). CDR3 length equals 17 residues. Trimming at V came to 4 bases and at J to 6 bases, leaving 12 bases not matched to a gene. The CDR3 nucleotides read TGCAGTGCTATCGGACTAGCGGGAGGTCACGTTTCGGATACGCAGTATTTT. Amino acid sequence: CSAIGLAGGHVSDTQYF.